This is a list of T cell receptor delta chains from one sample in a study of Vδ1+ human thymocytes. TCRdb reapplied CATT to the multiplex PCR reads. The sample comprises about 55,000 delta-chain clones, more than 15% of which are singletons, and roughly 0.5% rests with the top ten. The sequencing input was Vdelta1+ gamma-delta thymocytes from the thymus. These receptor sequences come from a boy under two years old who had congenital heart surgery. The CDR3 runs from the conserved cysteine through the conserved F or W. A D gene is named only where the DNA matches it firmly. A clone size is listed for some rows: how often the clone was seen (once, few, many), or a class if it is expanded.

j_gene	abundance	v_gene	d_gene	CDR3nt	CDR3aa
TRDJ1	.	TRDV1	TRDD3	TGTGCTCTTGGGGAACTTTTGCACTGGGGCTCGACCGATAAACTCATCTTT	CALGELLHWGSTDKLIF
TRDJ1	.	TRDV1	TRDD3	TGTGCTCTTGGGGAAAGGTATTCTACGTATCAGCTGGGGGATTATTCCGTGCACACCGATAAACTCATCTTT	CALGERYSTYQLGDYSVHTDKLIF
TRDJ1	once	TRDV1	.	TGTGCTCTTGGGGTGAACGGTGCCATCTATCACTTGTACACCGATAAACTCATCTTT	CALGVNGAIYHLYTDKLIF
TRDJ1	few	TRDV1	TRDD3	TGTGCTCTTGGGGAAAGGCCGCGGCTGGGGGATACCCAGTACACCGATAAACTCATCTTT	CALGERPRLGDTQYTDKLIF
TRDJ1	few	TRDV1	TRDD3	TGTGCTCTTGGGGAACTGATTCACCTCACTGGGGGAACCTACACCGATAAACTCATCTTT	CALGELIHLTGGTYTDKLIF
TRDJ1	few	TRDV1	TRDD3	TGTGCTCTTGGGGAACTGGGATACTGGCGGATAGGTCCCACCGATAAACTCATCTTT	CALGELGYWRIGPTDKLIF
TRDJ1	.	TRDV1	.	TGTGCTCTTGGGGAACTAGGGTACCCTACCGAATCGTACACCGATAAACTCATCTTT	CALGELGYPTESYTDKLIF
TRDJ1	few	TRDV1	TRDD3	TGTGCTCTTGGGGAACTACCCGGCTGGGGGATATTTACCGATAAACTCATCTTT	CALGELPGWGIFTDKLIF
TRDJ1	few	TRDV1	TRDD3	TGTGCTCTTGGGGATTTCTCTCGGTACTGGGGGATACGGACCGATAAACTCATCTTT	CALGDFSRYWGIRTDKLIF
TRDJ1	.	TRDV1	.	TGTGCTCTTGGGCCTGACGATACGGGCCCCACCGATAAACTCATCTTT	CALGPDDTGPTDKLIF
TRDJ1	.	TRDV1	TRDD2	TGTGCTCTTGGGGGGGCCTTCCTTCATCTCGGGGGGCCATACACCGATAAACTCATCTTT	CALGGAFLHLGGPYTDKLIF
TRDJ1	few	TRDV1	TRDD3	TGTGCTCTTGGGGAACTACGAGGGCAACTGGGGGCCCCCCCATGGCTCATCTTT	CALGELRGQLGAPPWLIF
TRDJ1	few	TRDV1	.	TGTGCTCTTGGGGAACCAAAAAGTTCCGACGCCGATAAACTCATCTTT	CALGEPKSSDADKLIF
TRDJ1	few	TRDV1	TRDD3	TGTGCTCTTGGGGAACTAGATAGGATACGGTTACTGGGGGCGGCCCCCGATAAACTCATCTTT	CALGELDRIRLLGAAPDKLIF
TRDJ1	.	TRDV1	.	TGTGCTCTTGGGGAACCTAGCCATCTGGGCCATAAACTCATCTTT	CALGEPSHLGHKLIF
TRDJ1	.	TRDV1	TRDD3	TGTGCTCTTGGGGAACTCACGACCTGGGGGGGCACCGATAAACTCATCTTT	CALGELTTWGGTDKLIF
TRDJ1	few	TRDV1	.	TGTGCTCTTGGGACCCACCTAGAGTGCGATAAACTCATCTTT	CALGTHLECDKLIF
TRDJ1	few	TRDV1	TRDD3	TGTGCTCTTGGGGAACTAAAGGGATGGGGGATACGGGACGATAAACTCATCTTT	CALGELKGWGIRDDKLIF
TRDJ1	few	TRDV1	.	TGTGCTCTTGGGGAACAGGTCTTCCCAAAATCCCTCATCTTT	CALGEQVFPKSLIF
TRDJ1	few	TRDV1	.	TGTGCTCTTGGGGAACTAGGTCCGGGTAAACTCATCTTT	CALGELGPGKLIF
TRDJ1	medium-sized	TRDV2	TRDD3	TGTGCCTGTGATCTCTGTACTGGGGGACAAAGAAAACTCATCTTT	CACDLCTGGQRKLIF
TRDJ1	.	TRDV1	TRDD3	TGTGCTCTTGGGGAACTAAGGTACTGGGGGATAGGGGTCACCGATAAACTCATCTTT	CALGELRYWGIGVTDKLIF
TRDJ1	.	TRDV2	.	TGTGCCTGGTGGGCGAACACCGATAAACTCATCTTT	CAWWANTDKLIF
TRDJ1	.	TRDV1	.	TGTGCTCTTGGGGCTTCTACTTCGGGACGGGACTACACCGATAAACTCATCTTT	CALGASTSGRDYTDKLIF
TRDJ1	few	TRDV1	TRDD3	TGTGCTCTTGGGGAACTATTTCCTGCCGTTGGGGGATACGCGTACACCGATAAACTCATCTTT	CALGELFPAVGGYAYTDKLIF
TRDJ1	.	TRDV1	.	TGTGCTCTTGGGGAACCAGGGGTTTCCACTGATAAACTCATCTTT	CALGEPGVSTDKLIF
TRDJ1	.	TRDV1	TRDD3	TGTGCTCTTGGGGGGACTCCTACGTCGGGATACGAAAGAACCGATAAACTCATCTTT	CALGGTPTSGYERTDKLIF
TRDJ1	.	TRDV1	.	TGTGCTCTTGGGGAATATAGGGGCTGGGGTCCCATCATCGGCCATCGAGGGGATAAACTCATCTTT	CALGEYRGWGPIIGHRGDKLIF
TRDJ1	.	TRDV1	.	TGTGCTCTTGGGAAGAGGGTCCTAGTTGATAAACTCATCTTT	CALGKRVLVDKLIF
TRDJ1	few	TRAV29/DV5	.	.	CSVLLCSPLRGKLIF
TRDJ1	medium-sized	TRDV2	.	TGTGCCTGTGACCGACGATACTACACCGATAAACTCATCTTT	CACDRRYYTDKLIF
TRDJ1	.	TRDV1	.	TGTGCCCTTGGGGAACTTATCTCAGGGCTGCCTGGTAAACTCATCTTT	CALGELISGLPGKLIF
TRDJ1	.	TRDV1	TRDD3	TGTGCTCTTGGGGAACTAAAAACTGGGGGATACGATAAACTCATCTTT	CALGELKTGGYDKLIF
TRDJ1	few	TRDV1	.	TGTGCTCTTGGGGAACTTCCTAGGAAGTGGGAGCAAGAAAAACTCATCTTT	CALGELPRKWEQEKLIF
TRDJ1	.	TRDV2	.	TGTGCCTGTGACCCCGAGCTTACTGGGAAGGGACTCATCTTT	CACDPELTGKGLIF
TRDJ2	.	TRDV1	TRDD2	TGTGCTCTTGGGGTTCCCTCGCCTTCCTACGAAAGTACTGGGGTGAAATCAGCTTTGACAGCACAACTCTTCTTT	CALGVPSPSYESTGVKSALTAQLFF
TRDJ1	.	TRDV1	.	TGTGCTCTTGGGGAACGTGTGGGGGGCCTTCCCTCGAAACTCATCTTT	CALGERVGGLPSKLIF
TRDJ1	.	TRDV1	TRDD2	TGTGCTCTTGGGGCCGACCCTTCCTTGCGTGGGCTATACACCGATAAACTCATCTTT	CALGADPSLRGLYTDKLIF
TRDJ1	.	TRDV1	TRDD3	TGTGCTCTTGGGGAACTCCACCTGTACTGGGGGATACGAATACTGACCGATAAACTCATCTTT	CALGELHLYWGIRILTDKLIF
TRDJ2	.	TRDV2	.	TGTGCCTGTGACTCCCTTTCGGAGGAGGGATCTTTGGCACAACTCTTCTTT	CACDSLSEEGSLAQLFF
TRDJ1	few	TRDV2	TRDD3	TGTGCCTGTGACATGTACTGGGGGATACGAGACACCGATAAACTCATCTTT	CACDMYWGIRDTDKLIF
TRDJ1	.	TRDV1	.	TGTGCTCTTTTGGGGGGCAACACCGATAAACTCATCTTT	CALLGGNTDKLIF
TRDJ1	.	TRDV1	.	TGTGCTCTTGGGGACCGTATGTACTTTCCCCGCCCTACCGATAAACTCATCTTT	CALGDRMYFPRPTDKLIF
TRDJ1	.	TRDV1	TRDD3	TGTGCTCTTGGGGAACTAGTGGTAATCGAAAGGGGATACGGAGGGGTCTTGTACACCGATAAACTCATCTTT	CALGELVVIERGYGGVLYTDKLIF
TRDJ1	.	TRDV1	.	TGTGCTCTTGGGAACGGAGGGGGTAACACCGATAAACTCATCTTT	CALGNGGGNTDKLIF
TRDJ1	.	TRDV1	.	TGTGCTCTTGACGGGAGCCAGGGCGATAAACTCATCTTT	CALDGSQGDKLIF
TRDJ1	few	TRDV1	TRDD3	TGTGCTCTTGGGGAACGATTGCGTACTGGGGGCACCGATAAACTCATCTTT	CALGERLRTGGTDKLIF
TRDJ1	few	TRDV1	TRDD3	TGTGCTCTTGGGGAACGTCGCCACCTCTGGGGGACTAGGGCAACTAAACTCATCTTT	CALGERRHLWGTRATKLIF
TRDJ1	few	TRDV1	.	TGTGCTCTTGGGGAACCCCCCCAATGGTGGTGCCCCACCTCTACCGATAAACTCATCTTT	CALGEPPQWWCPTSTDKLIF
TRDJ1	.	TRDV1	.	TGTGCTCTTGGGAGCCAGTGGGATAACACCGATAAACTCATCTTT	CALGSQWDNTDKLIF
TRDJ1	few	TRDV1	TRDD3	TGTGCTCTTTTCCTCGGTTGTACTGTAGTGGATACGGCCACCGATAAACTCATCTTT	CALFLGCTVVDTATDKLIF